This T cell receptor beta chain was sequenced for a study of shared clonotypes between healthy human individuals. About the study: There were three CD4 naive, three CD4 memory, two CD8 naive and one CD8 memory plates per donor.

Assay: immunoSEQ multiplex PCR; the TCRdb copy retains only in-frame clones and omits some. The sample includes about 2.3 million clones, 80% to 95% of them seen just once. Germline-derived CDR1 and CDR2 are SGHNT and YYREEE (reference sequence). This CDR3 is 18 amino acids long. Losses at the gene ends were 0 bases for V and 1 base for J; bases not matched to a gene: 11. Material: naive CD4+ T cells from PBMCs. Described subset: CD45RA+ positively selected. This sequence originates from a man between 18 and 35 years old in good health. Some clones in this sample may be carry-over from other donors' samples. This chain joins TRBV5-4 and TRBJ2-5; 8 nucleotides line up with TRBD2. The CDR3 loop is CASSLALTAGGRQETQYF. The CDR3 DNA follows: TGTGCCAGCAGCTTGGCCTTGACGGCGGGAGGACGCCAAGAGACCCAGTACTTC.